This TCR beta chain was profiled in a study of T cells expressing NK-cell markers. The CDR3 extends over 17 amino acids. CDR1 and CDR2 (germline): SGHDN, FVKESK. 5'RACE template switching with UMIs generated TCR beta cDNA. Reprocessing the 5' RACE reads, TCRdb reports a single entry for every CDR3 protein and omits DNA. This specimen shows 550,000 or so distinct CDR3 sequences; the ten leading clones hold less than 4.5%. This chain connects TRBV14 to TRBJ2-7; lacking DNA, the TRBD1 call made by TCRdb goes unchecked. The source is a man between 18 and 35 years old in good health. The sample comprised blood T cells: a sorted CD56 or NKG2C T cell subset, CD4+ or CD8+ T cells, or bulk PBMC T cells (not recorded which). This CDR3 is CASSQEGNRDLFYEQYF.